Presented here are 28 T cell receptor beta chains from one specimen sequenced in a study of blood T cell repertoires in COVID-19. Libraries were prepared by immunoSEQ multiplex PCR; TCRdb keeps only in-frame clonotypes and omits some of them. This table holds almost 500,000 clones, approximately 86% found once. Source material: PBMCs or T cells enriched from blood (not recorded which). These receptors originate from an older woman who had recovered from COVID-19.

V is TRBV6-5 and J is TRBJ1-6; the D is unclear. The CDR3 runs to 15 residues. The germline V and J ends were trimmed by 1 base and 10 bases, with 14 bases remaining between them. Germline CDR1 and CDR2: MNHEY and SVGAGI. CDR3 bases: TGTGCCAGCAGTTACTTCGGGAGTGCGGAGTCACCCCTCCACTTT. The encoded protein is CASSYFGSAESPLHF.

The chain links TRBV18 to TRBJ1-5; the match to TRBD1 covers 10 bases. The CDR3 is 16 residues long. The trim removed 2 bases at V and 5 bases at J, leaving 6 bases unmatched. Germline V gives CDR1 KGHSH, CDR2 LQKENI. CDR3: CASSPGPGQGHQPQHF. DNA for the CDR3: TGTGCCAGCTCACCAGGGCCGGGACAGGGGCATCAGCCCCAGCATTTT.

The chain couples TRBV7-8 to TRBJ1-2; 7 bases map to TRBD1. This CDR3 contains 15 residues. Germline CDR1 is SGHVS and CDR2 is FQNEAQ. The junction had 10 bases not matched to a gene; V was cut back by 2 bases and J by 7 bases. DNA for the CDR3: TGTGCCAGCAGCTTATCACCGGGACAGTTTGGTGGCTACACCTTC. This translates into CASSLSPGQFGGYTF.

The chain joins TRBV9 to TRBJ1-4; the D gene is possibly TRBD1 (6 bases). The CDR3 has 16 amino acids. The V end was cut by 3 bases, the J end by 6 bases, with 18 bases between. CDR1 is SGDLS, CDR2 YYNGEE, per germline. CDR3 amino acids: CASSDNRVEVDEKLFF. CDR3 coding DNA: TGTGCCAGCAGCGACAACAGGGTCGAGGTAGATGAAAAACTGTTTTTT.

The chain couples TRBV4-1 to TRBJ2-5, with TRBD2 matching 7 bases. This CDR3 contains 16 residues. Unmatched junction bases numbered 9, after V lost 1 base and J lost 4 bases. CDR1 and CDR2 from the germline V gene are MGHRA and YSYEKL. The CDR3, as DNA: TGCGCCAGCAGCCAAGGCCCAGCGGGGAGGGTAGAGACCCAGTACTTC. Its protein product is CASSQGPAGRVETQYF.

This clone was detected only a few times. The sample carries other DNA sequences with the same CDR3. The CDR3 sequence: CASSPGTGNTEAFF. The DNA for the CDR3 is TGCGCCAGCAGCCCCGGGACTGGGAACACTGAAGCTTTCTTT. The V gene is TRBV5-1, the J gene TRBJ1-1, with a possible D match to TRBD1 (5 bases). CDR3 length: 14 residues. The V gene's germline CDR1 is SGHRS and CDR2 YFSETQ. V shed 4 bases and J shed 1 base, with 11 bases lying between them.

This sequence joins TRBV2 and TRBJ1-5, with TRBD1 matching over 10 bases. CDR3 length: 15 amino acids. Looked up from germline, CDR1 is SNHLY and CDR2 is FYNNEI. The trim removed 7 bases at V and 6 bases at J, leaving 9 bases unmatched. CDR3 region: CASIPDRGVGQPQHF. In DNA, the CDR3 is TGTGCCAGCATCCCGGACAGGGGGGTGGGTCAGCCCCAGCATTTT.

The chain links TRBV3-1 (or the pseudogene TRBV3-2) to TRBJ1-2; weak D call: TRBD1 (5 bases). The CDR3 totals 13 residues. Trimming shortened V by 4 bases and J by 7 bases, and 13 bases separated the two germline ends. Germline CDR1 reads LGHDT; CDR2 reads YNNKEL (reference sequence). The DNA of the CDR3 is TGTGCCAGCAGCCGAGGGACTGCCCCTGGCTACACCTTC. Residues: CASSRGTAPGYTF.

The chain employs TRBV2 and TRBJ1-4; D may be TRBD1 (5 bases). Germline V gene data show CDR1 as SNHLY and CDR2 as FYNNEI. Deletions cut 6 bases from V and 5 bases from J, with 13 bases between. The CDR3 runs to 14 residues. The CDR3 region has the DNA TGTGCCAGCAGGGGAGGAGGGGCGAATGAAAAACTGTTTTTT. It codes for CASRGGGANEKLFF.

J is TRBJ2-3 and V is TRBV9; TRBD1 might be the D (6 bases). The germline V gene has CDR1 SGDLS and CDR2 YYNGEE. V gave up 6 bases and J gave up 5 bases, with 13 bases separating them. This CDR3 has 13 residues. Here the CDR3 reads CASNDRIGDTQYF. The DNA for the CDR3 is TGTGCCAGCAATGACAGGATTGGAGATACGCAGTATTTT. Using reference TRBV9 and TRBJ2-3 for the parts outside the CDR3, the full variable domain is DSGVTQTPKHLITATGQRVTLRCSPRSGDLSVYWYQQSLDQGLQFLIQYYNGEERAKGNILERFSAQQFPDLHSELNLSSLELGDSALYFCASNDRIGDTQYFGPGTRLTVL.

The CDR3 DNA sequence: TGTGCCAGCAGCCGAGCCTTGGAGGCTAATGAAAAACTGTTTTTT. It translates to CASSRALEANEKLFF. J is TRBJ1-4 and V is TRBV4-2; unclear D gene. The CDR3 spans 15 residues. In germline, CDR1 is LGHNA, CDR2 YNFKEQ. V was clipped by 4 bases and J by 3 bases, with 12 bases between them.

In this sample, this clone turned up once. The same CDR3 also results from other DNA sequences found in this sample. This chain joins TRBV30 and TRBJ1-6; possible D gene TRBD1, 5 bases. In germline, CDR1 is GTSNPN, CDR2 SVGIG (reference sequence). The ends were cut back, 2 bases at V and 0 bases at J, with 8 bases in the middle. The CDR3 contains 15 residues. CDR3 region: CAWSTGSSYNSPLHF. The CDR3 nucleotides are TGTGCCTGGAGTACAGGTAGCTCCTATAATTCACCCCTCCACTTT.

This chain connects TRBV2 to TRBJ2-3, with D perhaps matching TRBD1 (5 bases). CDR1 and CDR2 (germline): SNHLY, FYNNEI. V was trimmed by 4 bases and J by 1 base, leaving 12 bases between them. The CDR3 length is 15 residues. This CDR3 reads CASSGRMGRTDTQYF. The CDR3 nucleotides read TGTGCCAGCAGTGGAAGGATGGGGCGCACAGATACGCAGTATTTT.

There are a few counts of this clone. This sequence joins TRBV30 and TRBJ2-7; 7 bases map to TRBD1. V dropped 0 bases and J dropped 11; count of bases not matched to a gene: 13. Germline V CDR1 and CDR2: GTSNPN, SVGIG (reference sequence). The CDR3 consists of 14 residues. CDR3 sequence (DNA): TGTGCCTGGAGTGTTGACTCCCGCACCGGGACAGAGTACTTC. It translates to CAWSVDSRTGTEYF.

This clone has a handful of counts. The CDR3 region is CASSGGPGQLSGANVLTF. The CDR3 DNA reads as TGCGCCAGCAGCGGAGGTCCGGGACAGCTCTCTGGGGCCAACGTCCTGACTTTC. The genes are TRBV10-2 and TRBJ2-6; 7 positions agree with TRBD1. V trimming: 6 bases; J trimming: 0 bases; junction bases outside the gene matches: 11. The CDR3 length is 18 residues. The germline V gene has CDR1 WSHSY and CDR2 SAAADI.

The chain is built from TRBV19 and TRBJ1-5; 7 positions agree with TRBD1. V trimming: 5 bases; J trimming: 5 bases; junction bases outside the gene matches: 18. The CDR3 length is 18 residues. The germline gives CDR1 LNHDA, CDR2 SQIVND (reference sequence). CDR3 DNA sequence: TGTGCCAGTAGTGTCACCCTCTCTCGTGGGGACAGAGATCAGCCCCAGCATTTT. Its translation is CASSVTLSRGDRDQPQHF.

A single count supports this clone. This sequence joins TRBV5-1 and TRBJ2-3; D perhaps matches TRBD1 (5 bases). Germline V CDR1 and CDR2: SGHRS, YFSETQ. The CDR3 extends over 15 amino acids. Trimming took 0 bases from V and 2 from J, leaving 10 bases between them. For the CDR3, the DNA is TGCGCCAGCAGCTTGGCGAGACAGACCACAGATACGCAGTATTTT. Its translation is CASSLARQTTDTQYF.

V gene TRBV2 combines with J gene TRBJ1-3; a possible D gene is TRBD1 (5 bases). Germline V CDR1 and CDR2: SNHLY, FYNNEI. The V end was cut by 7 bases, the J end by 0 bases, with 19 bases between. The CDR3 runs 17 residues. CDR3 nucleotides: TGTGCCAGCACACCCTCCGGGGGGGTTAGCTCTGGAAACACCATATATTTT. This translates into CASTPSGGVSSGNTIYF.

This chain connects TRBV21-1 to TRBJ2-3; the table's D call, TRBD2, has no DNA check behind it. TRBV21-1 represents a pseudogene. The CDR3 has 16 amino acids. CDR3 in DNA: TGTGCCAGCAGCAAAGGGGAGGACAACACCACAGATACGCAGTATTTT. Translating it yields CASSKGEDNTTDTQYF.

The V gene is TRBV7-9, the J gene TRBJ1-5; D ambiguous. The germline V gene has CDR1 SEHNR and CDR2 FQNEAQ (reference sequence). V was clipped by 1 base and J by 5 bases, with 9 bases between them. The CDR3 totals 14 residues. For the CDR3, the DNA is TGTGCCAGCAGCTTAGAGGGAGCACATCAGCCCCAGCATTTT. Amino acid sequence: CASSLEGAHQPQHF.

The CDR3, as DNA: TGTGCCAGCAACAGAGACAGGGGGAGGGAAGATACGCAGTATTTT. Its translation is CASNRDRGREDTQYF. The gene calls are TRBV5-4 and TRBJ2-3, with 9 positions matching TRBD1. The trim removed 6 bases at V and 5 bases at J, leaving 10 bases unmatched. This CDR3 has 15 residues. Germline V lookup: CDR1 SGHNT, CDR2 YYREEE (reference sequence). Looking up the rest from reference TRBV5-4 and TRBJ2-3 gives the full variable domain: ETGVTQSPTHLIKTRGQQVTLRCSSQSGHNTVSWYQQALGQGPQFIFQYYREEENGRGNFPPRFSGLQFPNYSSELNVNALELDDSALYLCASNRDRGREDTQYFGPGTRLTVL.

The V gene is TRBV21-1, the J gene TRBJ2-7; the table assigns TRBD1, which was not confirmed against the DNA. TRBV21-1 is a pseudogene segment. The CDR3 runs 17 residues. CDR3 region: CASSKVRWTLNSYEQYV. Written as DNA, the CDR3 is TGTGCCAGCAGCAAAGTCCGTTGGACATTGAATTCCTACGAGCAGTACGTC.

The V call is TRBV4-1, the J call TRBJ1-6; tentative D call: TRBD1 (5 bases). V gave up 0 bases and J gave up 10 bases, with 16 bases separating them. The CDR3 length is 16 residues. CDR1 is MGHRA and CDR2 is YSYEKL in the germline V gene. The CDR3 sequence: CASSQDWGRTFSPLHF. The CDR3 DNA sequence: TGCGCCAGCAGCCAAGATTGGGGCAGAACTTTCTCACCCCTCCACTTT.

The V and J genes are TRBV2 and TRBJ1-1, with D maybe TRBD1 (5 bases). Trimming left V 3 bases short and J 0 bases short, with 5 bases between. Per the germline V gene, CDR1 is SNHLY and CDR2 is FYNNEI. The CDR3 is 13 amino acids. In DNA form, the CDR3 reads TGTGCCAGCAGTGACAGGGTGAACACTGAAGCTTTCTTT. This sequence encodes CASSDRVNTEAFF.

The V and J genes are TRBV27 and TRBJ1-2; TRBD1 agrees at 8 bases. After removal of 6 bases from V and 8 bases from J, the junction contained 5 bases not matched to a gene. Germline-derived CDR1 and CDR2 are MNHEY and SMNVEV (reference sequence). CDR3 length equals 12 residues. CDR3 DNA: TGTGCCAGCAGAAATACAGGGGGGGGCTACACCTTC. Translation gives CASRNTGGGYTF.

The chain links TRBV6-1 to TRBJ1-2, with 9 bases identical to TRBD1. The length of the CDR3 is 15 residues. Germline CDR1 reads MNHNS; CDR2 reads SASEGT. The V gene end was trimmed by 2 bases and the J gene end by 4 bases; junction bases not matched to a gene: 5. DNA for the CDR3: TGTGCCAGCAGTGAACAAGGGACAGGGTCCTATGGCTACACCTTC. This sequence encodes CASSEQGTGSYGYTF.

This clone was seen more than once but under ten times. CDR3 DNA: TGTGCCACCAGTGATTTGCCGGGGGGGGAGACCCAGTACTTC. Translated, it gives CATSDLPGGETQYF. This sequence joins TRBV24-1 and TRBJ2-5; 8 positions agree with TRBD2. Trimming took 0 bases from V and 5 from J; bases not matched to a gene: 1. Germline assignment: CDR1 KGHDR and CDR2 SFDVKD. The CDR3 contains 14 residues.

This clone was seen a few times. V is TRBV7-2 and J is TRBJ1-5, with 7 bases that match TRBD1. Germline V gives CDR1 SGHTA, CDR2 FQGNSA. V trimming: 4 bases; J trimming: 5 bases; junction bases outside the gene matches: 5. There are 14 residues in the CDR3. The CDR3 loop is CASSSTGADQPQHF. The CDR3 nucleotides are TGTGCCAGCAGCTCCACAGGGGCCGATCAGCCCCAGCATTTT.